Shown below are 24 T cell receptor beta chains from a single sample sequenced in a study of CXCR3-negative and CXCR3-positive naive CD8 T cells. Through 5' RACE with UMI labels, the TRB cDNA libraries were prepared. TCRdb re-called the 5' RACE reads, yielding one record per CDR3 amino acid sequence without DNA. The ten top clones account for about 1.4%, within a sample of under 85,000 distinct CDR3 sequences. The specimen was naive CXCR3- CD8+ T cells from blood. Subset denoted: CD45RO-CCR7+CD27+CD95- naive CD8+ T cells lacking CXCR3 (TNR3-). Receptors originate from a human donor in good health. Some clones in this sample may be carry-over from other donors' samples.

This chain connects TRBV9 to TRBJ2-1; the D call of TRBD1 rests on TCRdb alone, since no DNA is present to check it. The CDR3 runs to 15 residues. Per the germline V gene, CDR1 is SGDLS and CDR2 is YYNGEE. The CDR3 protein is CASSASGTGYNEQFF.

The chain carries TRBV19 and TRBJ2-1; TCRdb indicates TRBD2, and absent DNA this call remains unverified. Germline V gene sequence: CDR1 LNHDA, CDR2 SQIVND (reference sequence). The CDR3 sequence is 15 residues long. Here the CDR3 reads CASSIGSGGYNEQFF.

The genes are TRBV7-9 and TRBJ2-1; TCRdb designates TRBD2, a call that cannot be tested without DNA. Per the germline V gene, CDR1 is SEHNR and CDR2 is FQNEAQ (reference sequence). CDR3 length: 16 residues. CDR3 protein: CASSLSLAGEGNEQFF.

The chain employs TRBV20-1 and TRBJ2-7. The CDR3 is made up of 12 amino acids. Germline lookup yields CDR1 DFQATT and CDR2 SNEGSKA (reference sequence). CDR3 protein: CSARTHTYEQYF.

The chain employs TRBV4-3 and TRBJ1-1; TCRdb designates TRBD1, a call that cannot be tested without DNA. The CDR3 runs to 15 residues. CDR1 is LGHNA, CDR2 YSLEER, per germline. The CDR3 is CASSQDRDLGTEAFF.

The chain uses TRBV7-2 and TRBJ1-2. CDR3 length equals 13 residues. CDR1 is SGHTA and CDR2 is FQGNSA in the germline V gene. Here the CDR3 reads CASRLLANYGYTF. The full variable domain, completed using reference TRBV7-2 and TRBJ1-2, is GAGVSQSPSNKVTEKGKDVELRCDPISGHTALYWYRQSLGQGLEFLIYFQGNSAPDKSGLPSDRFSAERTGGSVSTLTIQRTQQEDSAVYLCASRLLANYGYTFGSGTRLTVV.

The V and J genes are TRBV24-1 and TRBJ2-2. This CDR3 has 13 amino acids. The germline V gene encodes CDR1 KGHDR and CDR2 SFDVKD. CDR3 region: CATSDLIAGELFF.

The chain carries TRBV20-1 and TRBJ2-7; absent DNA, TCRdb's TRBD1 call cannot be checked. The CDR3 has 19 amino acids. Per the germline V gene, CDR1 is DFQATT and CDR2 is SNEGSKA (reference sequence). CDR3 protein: CSASSLAGGTEVESYEQYF.

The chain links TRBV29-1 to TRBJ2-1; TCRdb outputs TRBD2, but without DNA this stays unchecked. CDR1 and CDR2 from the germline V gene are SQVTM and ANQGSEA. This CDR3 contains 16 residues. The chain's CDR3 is CSVEEVWSEGYNEQFF.

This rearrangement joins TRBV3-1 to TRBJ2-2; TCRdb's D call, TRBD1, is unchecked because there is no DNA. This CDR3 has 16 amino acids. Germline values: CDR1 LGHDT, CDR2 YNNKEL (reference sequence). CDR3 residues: CASSQEGGWNTGELFF.

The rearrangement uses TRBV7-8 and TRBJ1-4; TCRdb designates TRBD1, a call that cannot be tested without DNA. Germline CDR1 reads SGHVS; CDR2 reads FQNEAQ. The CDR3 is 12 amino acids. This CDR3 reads CASSLVPGVEFF. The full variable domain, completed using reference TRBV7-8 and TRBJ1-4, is GAGVSQSPRYKVAKRGQDVALRCDPISGHVSLFWYQQALGQGPEFLTYFQNEAQLDKSGLPSDRFFAERPEGSVSTLKIQRTQQEDSAVYLCASSLVPGVEFFGSGTQLSVL.

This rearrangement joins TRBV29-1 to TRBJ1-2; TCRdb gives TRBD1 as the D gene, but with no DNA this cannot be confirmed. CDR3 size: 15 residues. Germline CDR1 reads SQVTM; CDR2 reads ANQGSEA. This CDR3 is CSVEDRDREYYGYTF.

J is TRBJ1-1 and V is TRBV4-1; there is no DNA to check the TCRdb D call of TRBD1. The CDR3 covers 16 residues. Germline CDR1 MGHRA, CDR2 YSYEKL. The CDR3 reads CASSQDLLTGGPEAFF.

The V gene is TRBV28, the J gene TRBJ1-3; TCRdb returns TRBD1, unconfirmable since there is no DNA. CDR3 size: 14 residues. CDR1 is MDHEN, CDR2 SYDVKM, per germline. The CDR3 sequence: CASSLRGSGNTIYF.

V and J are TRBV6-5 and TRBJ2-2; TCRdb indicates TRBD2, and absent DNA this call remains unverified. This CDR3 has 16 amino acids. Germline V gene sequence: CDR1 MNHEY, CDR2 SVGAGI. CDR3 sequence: CASSQQLAGVGGELFF.

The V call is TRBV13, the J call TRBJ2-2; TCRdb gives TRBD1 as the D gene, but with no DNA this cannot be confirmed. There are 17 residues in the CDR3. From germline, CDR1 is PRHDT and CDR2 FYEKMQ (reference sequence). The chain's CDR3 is CASSQNPDWGHTGELFF.

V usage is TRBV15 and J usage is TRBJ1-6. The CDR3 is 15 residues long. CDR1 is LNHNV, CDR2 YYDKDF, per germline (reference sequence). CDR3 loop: CATSRDRSVYPPLHF.

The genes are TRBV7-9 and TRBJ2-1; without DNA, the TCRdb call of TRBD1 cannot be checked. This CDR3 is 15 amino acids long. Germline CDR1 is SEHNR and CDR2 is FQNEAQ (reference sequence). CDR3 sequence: CASSSNSEASGEQFF.

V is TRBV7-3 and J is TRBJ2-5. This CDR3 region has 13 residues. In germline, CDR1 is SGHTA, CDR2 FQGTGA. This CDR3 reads CASSLDGEETQYF. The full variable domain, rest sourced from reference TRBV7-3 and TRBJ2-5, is GAGVSQTPSNKVTEKGKYVELRCDPISGHTALYWYRQSLGQGPEFLIYFQGTGAADDSGLPNDRFFAVRPEGSVSTLKIQRTERGDSAVYLCASSLDGEETQYFGPGTRLLVL.

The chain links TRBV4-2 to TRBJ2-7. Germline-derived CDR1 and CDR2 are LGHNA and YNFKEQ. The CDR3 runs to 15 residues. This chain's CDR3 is CASSQETMAEYEQYF.

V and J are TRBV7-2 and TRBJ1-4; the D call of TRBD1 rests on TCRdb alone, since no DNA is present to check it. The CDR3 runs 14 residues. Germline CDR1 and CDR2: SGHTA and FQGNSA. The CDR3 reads CASSLQGVGEKLFF. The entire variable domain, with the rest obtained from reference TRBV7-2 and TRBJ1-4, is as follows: GAGVSQSPSNKVTEKGKDVELRCDPISGHTALYWYRQSLGQGLEFLIYFQGNSAPDKSGLPSDRFSAERTGGSVSTLTIQRTQQEDSAVYLCASSLQGVGEKLFFGSGTQLSVL.

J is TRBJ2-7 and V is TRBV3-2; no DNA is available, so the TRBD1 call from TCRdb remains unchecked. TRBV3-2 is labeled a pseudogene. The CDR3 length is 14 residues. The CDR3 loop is CASSPGDRTYEQYF.

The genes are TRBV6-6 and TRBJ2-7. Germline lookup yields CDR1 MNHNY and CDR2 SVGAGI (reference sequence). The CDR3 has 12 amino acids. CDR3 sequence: CASSTSSYEQYF.

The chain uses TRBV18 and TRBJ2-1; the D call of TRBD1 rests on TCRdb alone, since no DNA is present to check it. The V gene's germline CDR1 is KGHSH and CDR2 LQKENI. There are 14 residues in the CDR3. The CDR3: CASSPPPGSNEQFF.